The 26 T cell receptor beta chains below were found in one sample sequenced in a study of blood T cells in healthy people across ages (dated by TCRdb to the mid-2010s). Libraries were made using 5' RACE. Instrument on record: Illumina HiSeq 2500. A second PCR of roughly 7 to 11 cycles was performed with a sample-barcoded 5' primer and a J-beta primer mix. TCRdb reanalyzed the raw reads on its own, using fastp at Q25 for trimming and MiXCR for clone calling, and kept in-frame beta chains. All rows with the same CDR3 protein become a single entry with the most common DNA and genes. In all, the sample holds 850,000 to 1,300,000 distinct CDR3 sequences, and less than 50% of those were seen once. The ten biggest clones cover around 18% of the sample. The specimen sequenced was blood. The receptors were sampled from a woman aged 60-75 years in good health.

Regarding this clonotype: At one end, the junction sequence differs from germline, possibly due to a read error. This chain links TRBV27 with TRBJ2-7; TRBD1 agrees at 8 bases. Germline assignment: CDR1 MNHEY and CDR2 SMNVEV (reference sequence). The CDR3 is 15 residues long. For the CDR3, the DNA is TGTACCAGCAGTCACCTGACAGGGGTAAGCGGAAAGCAGTACTTC. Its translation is CTSSHLTGVSGKQYF.

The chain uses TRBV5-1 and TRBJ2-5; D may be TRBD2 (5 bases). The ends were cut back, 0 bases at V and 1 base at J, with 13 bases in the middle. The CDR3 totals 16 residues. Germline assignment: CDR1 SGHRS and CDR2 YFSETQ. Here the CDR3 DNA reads TGCGCCAGCAGCTTGGTAGGTCGGGGAGTCCAAGAGACCCAGTACTTC. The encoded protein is CASSLVGRGVQETQYF.

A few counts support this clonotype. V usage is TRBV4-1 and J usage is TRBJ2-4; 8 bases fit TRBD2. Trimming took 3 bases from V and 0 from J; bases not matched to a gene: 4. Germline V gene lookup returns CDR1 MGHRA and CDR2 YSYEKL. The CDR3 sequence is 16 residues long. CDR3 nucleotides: TGCGCCAGCAGCCAGAACCTAGCGGGAGCCAAAAACATTCAGTACTTC. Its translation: CASSQNLAGAKNIQYF.

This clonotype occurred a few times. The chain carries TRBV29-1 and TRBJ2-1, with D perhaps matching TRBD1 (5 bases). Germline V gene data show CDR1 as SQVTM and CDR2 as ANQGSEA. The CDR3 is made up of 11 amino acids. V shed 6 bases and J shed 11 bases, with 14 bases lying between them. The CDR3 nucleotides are TGCAGCGTGGAAACAGGCGATCAGCAGTTCTTC. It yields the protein CSVETGDQQFF.

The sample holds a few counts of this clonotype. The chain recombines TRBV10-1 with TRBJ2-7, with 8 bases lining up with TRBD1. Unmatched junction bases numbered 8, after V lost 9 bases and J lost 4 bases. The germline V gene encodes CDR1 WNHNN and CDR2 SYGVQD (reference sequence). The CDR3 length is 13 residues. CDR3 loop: CASRTGPGYEQYF. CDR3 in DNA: TGCGCCAGTCGGACAGGGCCCGGATACGAGCAGTACTTC.

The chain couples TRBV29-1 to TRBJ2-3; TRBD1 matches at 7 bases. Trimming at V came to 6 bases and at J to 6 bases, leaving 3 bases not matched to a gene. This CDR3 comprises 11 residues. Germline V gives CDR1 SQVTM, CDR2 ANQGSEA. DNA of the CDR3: TGCAGCGTCCCCAGGGGGGATACGCAGTATTTT. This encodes CSVPRGDTQYF.

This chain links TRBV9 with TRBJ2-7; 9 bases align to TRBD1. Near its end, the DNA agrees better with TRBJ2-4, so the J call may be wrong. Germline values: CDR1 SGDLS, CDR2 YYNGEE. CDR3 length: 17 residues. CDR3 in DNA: TGTGCCAGCAGCGTAGGACAGGGGGGTACGGCCAAAAACATTCAGTACTTC. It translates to CASSVGQGGTAKNIQYF.

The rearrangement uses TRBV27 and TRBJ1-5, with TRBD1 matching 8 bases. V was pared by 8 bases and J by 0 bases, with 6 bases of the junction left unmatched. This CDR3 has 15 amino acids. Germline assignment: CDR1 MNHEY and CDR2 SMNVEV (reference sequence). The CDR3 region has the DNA TGTGCCAGCGCACAGGGGGGGGCTAGCAATCAGCCCCAGCATTTT. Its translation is CASAQGGASNQPQHF.

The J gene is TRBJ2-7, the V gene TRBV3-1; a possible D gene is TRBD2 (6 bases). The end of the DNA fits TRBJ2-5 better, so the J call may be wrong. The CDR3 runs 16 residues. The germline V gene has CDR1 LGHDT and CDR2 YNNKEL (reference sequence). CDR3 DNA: TGTGCCAGCAGCCAAGAGCCGGCGGGAAGTAGGGAGACCCAGTACTTC. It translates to CASSQEPAGSRETQYF.

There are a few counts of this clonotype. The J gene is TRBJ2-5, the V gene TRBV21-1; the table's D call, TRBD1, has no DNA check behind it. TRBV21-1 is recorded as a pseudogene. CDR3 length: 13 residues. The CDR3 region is CARPGTAQETQYF. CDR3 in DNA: TGTGCCAGGCCGGGGACAGCTCAAGAGACCCAGTACTTC.

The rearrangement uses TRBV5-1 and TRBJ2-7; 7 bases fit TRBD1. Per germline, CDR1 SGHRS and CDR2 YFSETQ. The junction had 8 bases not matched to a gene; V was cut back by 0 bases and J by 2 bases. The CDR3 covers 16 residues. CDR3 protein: CASSLGKNRGTYEQYF. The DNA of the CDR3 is TGCGCCAGCAGCTTGGGGAAGAACAGGGGTACCTACGAGCAGTACTTC. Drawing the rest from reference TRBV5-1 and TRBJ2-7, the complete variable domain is KAGVTQTPRYLIKTRGQQVTLSCSPISGHRSVSWYQQTPGQGLQFLFEYFSETQRNKGNFPGRFSGRQFSNSRSEMNVSTLELGDSALYLCASSLGKNRGTYEQYFGPGTRLTVT.

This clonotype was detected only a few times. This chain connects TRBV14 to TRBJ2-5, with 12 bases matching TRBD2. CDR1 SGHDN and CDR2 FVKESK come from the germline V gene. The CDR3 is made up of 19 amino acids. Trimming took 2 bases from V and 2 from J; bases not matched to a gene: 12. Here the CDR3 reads CASSQPKTSGSWRQETQYF. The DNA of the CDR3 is TGTGCCAGCAGCCAACCTAAGACTAGCGGGAGTTGGAGACAAGAGACCCAGTACTTC.

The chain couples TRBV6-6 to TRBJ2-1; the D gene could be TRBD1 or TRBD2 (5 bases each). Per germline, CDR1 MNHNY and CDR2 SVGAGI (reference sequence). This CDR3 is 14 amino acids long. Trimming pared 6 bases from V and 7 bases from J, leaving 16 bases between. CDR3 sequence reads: CASREPGRSNEQFF. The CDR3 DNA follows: TGTGCCAGCAGGGAACCGGGACGCAGTAATGAGCAGTTCTTC.

CDR3 protein: CASSPAGLMNTEAFF. DNA of the CDR3: TGTGCCAGCAGTCCCGCAGGGTTGATGAACACTGAAGCTTTCTTT. V usage is TRBV3-1 and J usage is TRBJ1-1, with D tentatively TRBD1 (5 bases). From germline, CDR1 is LGHDT and CDR2 YNNKEL (reference sequence). The ends were cut back, 6 bases at V and 0 bases at J, with 14 bases in the middle. This CDR3 is built from 15 residues.

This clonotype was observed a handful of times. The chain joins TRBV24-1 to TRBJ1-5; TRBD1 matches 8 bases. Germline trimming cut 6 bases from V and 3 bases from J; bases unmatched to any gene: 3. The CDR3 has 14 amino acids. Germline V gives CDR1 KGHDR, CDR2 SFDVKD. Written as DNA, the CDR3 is TGTGCCACCAGTCAGGACAGGGCCAATCAGCCCCAGCATTTT. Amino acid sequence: CATSQDRANQPQHF.

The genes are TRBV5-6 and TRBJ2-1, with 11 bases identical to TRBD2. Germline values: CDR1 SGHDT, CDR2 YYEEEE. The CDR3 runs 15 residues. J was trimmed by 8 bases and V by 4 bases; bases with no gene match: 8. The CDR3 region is CASSRGSGRADEQFF. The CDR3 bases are TGTGCCAGCAGCCGTGGTAGCGGGAGGGCTGATGAGCAGTTCTTC.

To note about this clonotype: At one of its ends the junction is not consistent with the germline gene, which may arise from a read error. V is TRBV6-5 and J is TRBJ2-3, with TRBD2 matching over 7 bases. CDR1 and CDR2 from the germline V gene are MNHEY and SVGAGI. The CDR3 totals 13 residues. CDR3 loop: CASSETSRDTRYF. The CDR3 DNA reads TGTGCCAGCAGCGAGACTAGCAGGGATACGCGGTATTTT.

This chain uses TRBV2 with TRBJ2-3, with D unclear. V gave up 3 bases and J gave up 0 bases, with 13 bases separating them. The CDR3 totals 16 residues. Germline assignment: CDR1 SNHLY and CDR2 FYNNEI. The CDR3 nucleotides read TGTGCCAGCAGTGACGAGCCAGCAGCGAGCACAGATACGCAGTATTTT. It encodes CASSDEPAASTDTQYF.

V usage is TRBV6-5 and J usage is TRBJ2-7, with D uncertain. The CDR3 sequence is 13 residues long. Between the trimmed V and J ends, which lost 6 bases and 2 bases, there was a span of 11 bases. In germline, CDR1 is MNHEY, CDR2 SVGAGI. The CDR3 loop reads CASSSQWAYEQYF. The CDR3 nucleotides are TGTGCCAGCAGCTCACAATGGGCCTACGAGCAGTACTTC.

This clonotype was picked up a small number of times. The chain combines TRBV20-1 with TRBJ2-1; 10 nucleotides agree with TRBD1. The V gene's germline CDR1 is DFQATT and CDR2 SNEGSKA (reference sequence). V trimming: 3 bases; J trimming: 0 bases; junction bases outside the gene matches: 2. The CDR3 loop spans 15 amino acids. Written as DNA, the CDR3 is TGCAGTGCTAGGCGGACAGGGGGCTCCTACAATGAGCAGTTCTTC. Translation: CSARRTGGSYNEQFF.

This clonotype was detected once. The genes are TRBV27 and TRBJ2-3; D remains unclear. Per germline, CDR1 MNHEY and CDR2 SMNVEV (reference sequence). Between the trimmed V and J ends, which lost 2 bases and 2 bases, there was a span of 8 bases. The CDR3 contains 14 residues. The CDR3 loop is CASSLTTTTDTQYF. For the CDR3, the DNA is TGTGCCAGCAGTTTAACCACAACCACAGATACGCAGTATTTT.

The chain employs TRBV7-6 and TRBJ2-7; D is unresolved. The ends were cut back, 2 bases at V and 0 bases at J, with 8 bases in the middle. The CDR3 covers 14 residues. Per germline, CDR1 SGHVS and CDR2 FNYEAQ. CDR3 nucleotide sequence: TGTGCCAGCAGCTTATCGGAGACCTCCTACGAGCAGTACTTC. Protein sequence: CASSLSETSYEQYF.

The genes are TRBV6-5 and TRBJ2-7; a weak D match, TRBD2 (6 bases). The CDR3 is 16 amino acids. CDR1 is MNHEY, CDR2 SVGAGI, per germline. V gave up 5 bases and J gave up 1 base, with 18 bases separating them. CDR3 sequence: CASSPLSQRASYEQYF. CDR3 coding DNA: TGTGCCAGCAGTCCACTTAGTCAGCGGGCTTCCTACGAGCAGTACTTC.

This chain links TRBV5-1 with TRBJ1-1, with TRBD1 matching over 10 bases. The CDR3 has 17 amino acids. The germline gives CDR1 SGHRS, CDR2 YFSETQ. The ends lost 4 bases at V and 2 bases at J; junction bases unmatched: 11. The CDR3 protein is CASSHPLDRGRNTEAFF. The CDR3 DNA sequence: TGCGCCAGCAGCCACCCCCTGGACAGGGGGAGAAACACTGAAGCTTTCTTT.

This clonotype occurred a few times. The CDR3 DNA reads as TGCGCCAGCAGTCAAACCCTGGGGACCTCCTACGAGCAGTACTTC. Its translation: CASSQTLGTSYEQYF. The genes are TRBV23-1 and TRBJ2-7; D might be TRBD1 or TRBD2, each matching 5 bases. TRBV23-1 is an open reading frame whose function is uncertain. The CDR3 spans 15 residues. V shed 2 bases and J shed 0 bases, with 11 bases lying between them.

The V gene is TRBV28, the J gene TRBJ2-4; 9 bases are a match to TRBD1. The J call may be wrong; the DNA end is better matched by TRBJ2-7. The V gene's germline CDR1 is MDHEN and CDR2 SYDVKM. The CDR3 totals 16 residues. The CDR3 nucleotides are TGTGCCAGCAGTTCCCTTACCGGGACAGGGAATGGCGAGCAGTACTTC. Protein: CASSSLTGTGNGEQYF.